Listed below are T cell receptor beta chains from one sample, sequenced in a study of cytotoxic CD8 clonotypes in ibrutinib-treated CLL. Some clones are missing from TCRdb's copy, which holds only in-frame ones; the method was immunoSEQ multiplex PCR. In the table there are roughly 250,000 clones, less than 75% of which are singletons. The input for sequencing was PBMCs, taken after 24 months of ibrutinib treatment. The receptors originated from a human donor with chronic lymphocytic leukemia. The CDR3 runs from the conserved cysteine through the conserved F or W. A D gene is named only where the DNA matches it firmly. Rows give clone size only sometimes, using once, few, many, or a class for an expanded clone.

j_call,v_call,clone_size,d_call,cdr3_aa,cdr3_nt
TRBJ2-6,TRBV19,-,-,CASSTGSSGANVLTF,TGTGCCAGTAGTACCGGGAGCTCTGGGGCCAACGTCCTGACTTTC
TRBJ2-5,TRBV21-1,-,-,CASSKTHSGTQYF,TGTGCCAGCAGCAAGACTCACAGCGGGACCCAGTACTTC
TRBJ2-7,TRBV5-1,-,-,CASRDPMTYEQYF,TGCGCCAGCAGGGACCCCATGACCTACGAGCAGTACTTC
TRBJ1-5,TRBV7-8,few,-,CASSLGSQGRQPQHF,TGTGCCAGCAGCTTGGGCTCGCAGGGCCGACAGCCCCAGCATTTT
TRBJ1-4,TRBV27,-,TRBD1,CASRGTAEKLFF,TGTGCCAGCCGTGGGACAGCAGAAAAACTGTTTTTT
TRBJ2-7,TRBV28,-,-,CASSSLPLNYEQYF,TGTGCCAGCAGTTCCCTTCCCCTCAACTACGAGCAGTACTTC
TRBJ1-1,TRBV6-5,-,TRBD1,CASRSPGQGVSVAFF,TGTGCCAGCAGATCCCCGGGACAGGGGGTCTCGGTAGCTTTCTTT
TRBJ1-4,TRBV7-3,-,TRBD1,CASRRDSEKLFF,TGTGCCAGCAGGCGGGACAGCGAAAAACTGTTTTTT
TRBJ2-7,TRBV28,few,-,CATSTGRYEQYF,TGTGCCACTTCGACAGGGAGGTACGAGCAGTACTTC
TRBJ2-5,TRBV19,-,TRBD1,CASSAGTGIETQYF,TGTGCCAGTAGCGCCGGGACAGGGATCGAGACCCAGTACTTC
TRBJ2-7,TRBV6-1,-,-,CASSESGVYEQYF,TGTGCCAGCAGTGAATCCGGAGTCTACGAGCAGTACTTC
TRBJ2-1,TRBV30,-,TRBD2,CAWSLADYNEQFF,TGTGCCTGGAGTCTAGCGGACTACAATGAGCAGTTCTTC
TRBJ1-5,TRBV5-5,-,TRBD1,CASRWGQGLNQPQHF,TGTGCCAGCAGATGGGGACAGGGTCTTAATCAGCCCCAGCATTTT
TRBJ2-3,TRBV5-4,-,TRBD1,CASRLGTATDTQYF,TGTGCCAGCAGACTAGGGACAGCCACAGATACGCAGTATTTT
TRBJ1-5,TRBV27,-,-,CASSAGTPSFQHF,TGTGCCAGCAGCGCAGGGACGCCATCCTTTCAGCATTTT
TRBJ2-1,TRBV28,few,TRBD2,CASSLLTSGSYNEQFF,TGTGCCAGCAGTTTACTCACTAGCGGGAGTTACAATGAGCAGTTCTTC
TRBJ2-1,TRBV4-1,-,-,CASSTYPPGTPGDGYNEQFF,TGCGCCAGCAGCACATACCCCCCGGGGACTCCAGGCGATGGTTACAATGAGCAGTTCTTC
TRBJ1-5,TRBV7-2,few,-,CASSLQDQPQHF,TGTGCCAGCAGTCTACAGGATCAGCCCCAGCATTTT
TRBJ1-3,TRBV21-1,once,-,CASSKALPRVGSGNTIYF,-
TRBJ2-1,TRBV12-5,once,-,CASGLGRRAQLQDEQFF,TGTGCTAGTGGTTTGGGCCGCCGGGCCCAGCTTCAGGATGAGCAGTTCTTC
TRBJ1-2,TRBV30,-,-,CAWSRDYGYTF,TGTGCCTGGAGCAGAGACTATGGCTACACCTTC
TRBJ2-2,TRBV4-2,few,-,CASSPRDLTGELFF,TGTGCCAGCAGCCCCCGAGACCTCACCGGGGAGCTGTTTTTT
TRBJ1-3,TRBV15,-,-,CATSVLGNTIYF,TGTGCCACCAGCGTCCTAGGTAACACCATATATTTT
TRBJ2-3,TRBV12-5,-,TRBD2,CASGLGLAGEVDTQYF,TGTGCTAGTGGTTTGGGACTAGCGGGAGAGGTCGATACGCAGTATTTT